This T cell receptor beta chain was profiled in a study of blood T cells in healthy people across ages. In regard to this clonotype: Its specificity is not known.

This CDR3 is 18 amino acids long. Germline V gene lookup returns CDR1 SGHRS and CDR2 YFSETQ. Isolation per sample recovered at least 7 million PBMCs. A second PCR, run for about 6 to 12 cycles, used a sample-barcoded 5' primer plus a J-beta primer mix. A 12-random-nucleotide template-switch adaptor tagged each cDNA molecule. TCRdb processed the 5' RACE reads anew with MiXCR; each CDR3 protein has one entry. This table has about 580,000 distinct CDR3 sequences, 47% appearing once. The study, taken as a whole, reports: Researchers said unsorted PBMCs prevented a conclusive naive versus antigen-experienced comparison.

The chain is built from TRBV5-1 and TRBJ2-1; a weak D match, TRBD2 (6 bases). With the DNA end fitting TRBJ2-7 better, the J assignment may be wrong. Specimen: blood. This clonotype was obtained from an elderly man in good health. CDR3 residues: CASSSAVGSGSSYNEQYF. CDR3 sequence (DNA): TGCGCCAGCAGCTCGGCGGTCGGTAGCGGTTCCTCCTACAATGAGCAGTACTTC.